This TCR beta chain was sequenced during a study of shared clonotypes between healthy human individuals. Each replicate PCR on the sorted subsets used about 220 ng DNA (approximately 33,000 T cell genomes). TCRdb keeps only in-frame clones here, not all; method: immunoSEQ multiplex PCR. The sample consists of hundreds of thousands of clones, 90% to 97% of them appearing once. CD8 cells classed as naive were CD45RO-negative and positively selected for CCR7, excluding terminally differentiated effector memory CD45RA+ cells. The CDR3 length is 16 residues. The V end was cut by 2 bases, the J end by 0 bases, with 11 bases between. Germline V gene data show CDR1 as MDHEN and CDR2 as SYDVKM. This clone was detected once.

The receptor's source is a woman in her 30s in good health. Sequences were obtained from naive CD8+ T cells sorted from blood. The rearrangement uses TRBV28 and TRBJ1-3; D is unclear. The CDR3 sequence is CASSLLPEASGNTIYF. The CDR3, as DNA: TGTGCCAGCAGTTTACTCCCCGAGGCCTCTGGAAACACCATATATTTT.